This TCR beta chain emerged from a study of blood T cells in healthy people across ages (dated by TCRdb to the mid-2010s). Turning to the overall study: In model experiments, template switching captured roughly one uniquely barcoded TCR beta cDNA molecule for every two T cells. Age-related changes in TCR beta repertoire diversity were measured in the study by deep sequencing normalized with unique cDNA molecular identifiers. For two donors (one aged 18 to 30 and one aged 80 or older), the study analyzed two additional independent replicas of 1 million unique cDNA reads from the same blood draw. Four age groups were formed from the donors: young (average 16 years), middle-aged (more than 35), aged (around 68) and long-lived (less than 85). Findings and caveats that apply to the study as a whole: Observed TCR beta diversity per million T cells fell roughly linearly with age, and a significant reduction was already apparent by age roughly 40. Because the CMV infection status of the donors was unknown, age-related changes in expanded clonotypes may potentially have been confounded. Conclusive comparison of naive and antigen-experienced compartments was prevented by the profiling of bulk unsorted PBMCs. Observed TCR beta diversity correlated strongly with the percentage of naive T cells measured by flow cytometry. Estimates of total diversity from one million sequenced T cells were regarded as lower bounds and underestimates. Compared with the aged group, more naive CD4+ T cells, fewer expanded clones and increased TCR diversity were shown by the long-lived group, suggesting age selection.

The roughly 39 donors, aged about 6 to 90 years, were systemically healthy Caucasian individuals from Russia. Approximately 10 milliliters of peripheral blood were collected from each donor into EDTA-treated Vacutainer tubes. PBMCs were isolated by Ficoll-Paque density-gradient centrifugation, with at least 7 million obtained per sample. Trizol reagent was used to extract total RNA from the PBMCs, yielding at least 6 micrograms per sample. For every donor, an aliquot of PBMCs went through flow cytometry to measure the percentages of naive CD45RAhigh/CD27high T cells. CDR1 SGHAT and CDR2 FQNNGV are derived from the germline V gene. From its cysteine to its phenylalanine, the CDR3 spans 18 amino acids. Left in the record is the CDR3 DNA by itself, 54 bases read in frame from the first base. The germline V end is reduced by 1 base and the J end by 4 bases; junction bases left unmatched: 14. Preparation of the library involved 5' RACE. Instrument on record: Illumina HiSeq 2500. A second PCR of about 7 to 12 cycles was run with a J-beta primer mix and a sample-barcoded 5' primer. A template-switch 5' adaptor carrying 12 random nucleotides introduced a unique molecular identifier onto each TCR beta cDNA molecule. Each sample yielded at least 3 million CDR3-containing paired-end reads. The Mint cDNA synthesis kit, primed by a TRBC-specific oligonucleotide, was used to synthesize first-strand cDNA from all RNA. All cDNA was treated with uracil-DNA glycosylase and then went through a first 18-cycle PCR with the universal primers M1SS and BC2_uni_R. The study's own analysis went as follows. For normalization, 1 million high-quality reads, each with a distinct molecular identifier, were randomly selected from each sample. Reads with shared molecular identifiers were discarded instead of being binned into consensus sequences. MiTCR, with a Q25 quality threshold and the strictest error-elimination algorithm, was used for CDR3 identification, clonotype clustering and error correction. A nonparametric unseen species model using Euler transformation provided a lower-bound estimate of total TCR beta diversity. Using fastp at Q25 and MiXCR, TCRdb reprocessed the public reads and kept productive beta chains. Rows are combined by CDR3 protein, so each entry shows the most common genes and DNA. The V and J calls were determined by TCRdb, not by the authors. This sample is represented by more than 750,000 distinct CDR3 sequences; 25% to 30% of them were singletons. Roughly 10% of the sample is taken by the ten largest.

This clonotype has at least ten counts. Its target antigen remains unknown. Base-call qualities are not available, and no considerably larger clone is one nucleotide away. The sample also formed part of further work on T cells of mothers and their children. As that second paper reports: Nine systemically healthy Caucasian individuals served as donors, namely three mothers together with their six children. cDNA synthesis used all of the extracted RNA, with 1.5 ug of RNA in each 15 ul reaction. In the second PCR, the M1S primer added sample barcodes and 2-4 random nucleotides. More than 8 million TCR beta CDR3 reads were obtained from each mother, and about 3 million reads were obtained from each child. TCR recombination output is similarly shaped by thymic selection in related and unrelated pairs, with a minor effect exerted by inherited differences. Normalized repertoire overlap in related mother-child pairs was always slightly higher than in unrelated mother-child pairs, but the difference was never significant. Persistent microchimeric T cell clones were not detected, at a sensitivity of 95 to 100 clones per million clonotypes. To look for features that set related mother-child pairs apart from unrelated individuals, the researchers ran deep NGS to compare the TCR beta repertoires of mothers and children. The mean age was roughly 44 +/- 4 years for the mothers and approximately 11 +/- 4 years for the children. After adapter ligation was performed with NEBNext reagents, the libraries were sequenced on an Illumina HiSeq 2000 with 100+100 nt paired-end reads. To prevent cross-contamination, the mother and child libraries were prepared one month apart and sequenced in separate runs. Between 500,000 and 2,000,000 distinct TCR beta clonotypes were identified per donor. Naive TCR beta clonotypes were estimated from low-frequency clonotypes matched to each donor's FACS-determined naive share, without sorting.

This receptor was taken from a middle-aged woman in good health. The chain is made from TRBV11-2 and TRBJ2-7, and TRBD2 matches 9 of the central bases. The sequencing sample was made of blood. The DNA reads TGTGCCAGCAGCTTAGTCGGGGGTGGCGGGGGGGCCTGGTACGAGCAGTACTTC. Translated, this is CASSLVGGGGGAWYEQYF.